This record looks at one T cell receptor beta chain sequence and its context. The second PCR ran roughly 6 to 11 cycles with a sample-barcoded 5' primer and J-beta primers. Each cDNA molecule carried a tag from a template-switch adaptor that contained 12 random nucleotides. Any given sample supplied a minimum of 3 million CDR3-containing paired-end reads. TCRdb re-derived calls from the 5' RACE reads in MiXCR, one entry per CDR3 protein. The sample lists hundreds of thousands of distinct CDR3 sequences, 55% to 75% occurring once. The sample originates from a study of blood T cells in healthy people across ages. Deletions cut 2 bases from V and 3 bases from J, with 11 bases between. Germline CDR1 LGHNA, CDR2 YSLEER. The CDR3 extends over 15 amino acids. PBMCs, at least 6 million per sample, were isolated.

This TCR was recovered from a man in his thirties or forties in good health. The specimen was blood. This chain connects TRBV4-3 to TRBJ2-1; D is unresolved. This CDR3 is CASSQKFEIYNEQFF. CDR3 DNA: TGCGCCAGCAGCCAAAAATTCGAAATCTACAATGAGCAGTTCTTC.